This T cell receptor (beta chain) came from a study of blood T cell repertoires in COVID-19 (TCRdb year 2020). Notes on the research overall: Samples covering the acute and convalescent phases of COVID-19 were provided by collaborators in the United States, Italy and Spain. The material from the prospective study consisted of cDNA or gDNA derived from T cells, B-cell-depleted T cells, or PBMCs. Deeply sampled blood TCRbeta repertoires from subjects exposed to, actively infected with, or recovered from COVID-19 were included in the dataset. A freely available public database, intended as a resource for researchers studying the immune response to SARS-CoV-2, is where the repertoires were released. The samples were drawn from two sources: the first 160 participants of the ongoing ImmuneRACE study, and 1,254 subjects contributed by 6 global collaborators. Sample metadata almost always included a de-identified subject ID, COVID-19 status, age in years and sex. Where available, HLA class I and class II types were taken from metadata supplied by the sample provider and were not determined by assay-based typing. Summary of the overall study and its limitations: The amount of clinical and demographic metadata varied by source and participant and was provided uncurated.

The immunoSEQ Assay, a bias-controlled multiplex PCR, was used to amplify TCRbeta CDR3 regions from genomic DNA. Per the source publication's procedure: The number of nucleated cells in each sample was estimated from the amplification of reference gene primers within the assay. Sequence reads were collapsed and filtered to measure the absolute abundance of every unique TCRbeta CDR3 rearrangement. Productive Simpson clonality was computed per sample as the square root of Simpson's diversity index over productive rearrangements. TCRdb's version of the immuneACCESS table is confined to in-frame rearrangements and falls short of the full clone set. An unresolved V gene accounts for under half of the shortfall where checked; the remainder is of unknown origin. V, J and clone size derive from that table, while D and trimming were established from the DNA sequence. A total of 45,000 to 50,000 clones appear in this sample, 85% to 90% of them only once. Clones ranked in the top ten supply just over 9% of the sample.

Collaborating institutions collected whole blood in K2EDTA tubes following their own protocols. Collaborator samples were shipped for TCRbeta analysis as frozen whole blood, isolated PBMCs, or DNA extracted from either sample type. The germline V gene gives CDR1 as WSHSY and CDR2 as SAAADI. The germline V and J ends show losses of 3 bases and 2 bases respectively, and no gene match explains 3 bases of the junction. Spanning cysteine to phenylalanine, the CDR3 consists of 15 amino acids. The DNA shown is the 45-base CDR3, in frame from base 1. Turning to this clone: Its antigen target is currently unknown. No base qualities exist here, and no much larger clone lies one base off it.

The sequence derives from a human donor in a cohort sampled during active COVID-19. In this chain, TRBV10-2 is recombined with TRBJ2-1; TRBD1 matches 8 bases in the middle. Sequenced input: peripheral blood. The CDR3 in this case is CASSEGQGPYNEQFF. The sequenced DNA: TGCGCCAGCAGTGAAGGACAGGGACCCTACAATGAGCAGTTCTTC.